A single sample gave rise to the 26 T cell receptor beta chains below, sequenced in a study of breast tumors, draining lymph nodes, adjacent tissues. TCRdb processed the multiplex PCR reads anew with MiXCR; each CDR3 protein has one entry. The sample has approximately 300,000 distinct CDR3 sequences; more than 30% are singletons. Samples came from axillary lymph nodes draining the breast cancer. Source material: axillary lymph node tissue. The receptor set was obtained from a female donor with breast cancer. Some clones in this sample may be carry-over from other donors' samples.

This clonotype came up many times. The chain is built from TRBV5-1 and TRBJ2-1, with D possibly matching TRBD1 (6 bases). Germline V gene data show CDR1 as SGHRS and CDR2 as YFSETQ. Trimming left V 0 bases short and J 7 bases short, with 14 bases between. The CDR3 consists of 15 residues. The CDR3 nucleotides read TGCGCCAGCAGCTTGGCCGTAGCAGGGGTGAATGAGCAGTTCTTC. It translates to CASSLAVAGVNEQFF.

To note about this clonotype: This may come from a read error, since a much larger clone is one base off. V is TRBV25-1 and J is TRBJ2-7, with 9 nucleotides matching TRBD1. The CDR3 contains 14 residues. Germline V gene sequence: CDR1 MGHDK, CDR2 SYGVNS. CDR3 residues: CTSPTGTGSYEQYF. The CDR3 nucleotides are TGTACCAGCCCGACCGGGACAGGGTCCTACGAGCAGTACTTC.

Worth noting for this clonotype: Being one base from a much bigger clone, this may be a read error. The chain couples TRBV5-8 to TRBJ2-7; no definite D call. The CDR3 has 13 amino acids. With 4 bases removed from V and 2 bases from J, the gap between germline ends came to 10 bases. Per germline, CDR1 SGHTS and CDR2 YDEGEE. CDR3 region: CASSPLGAYEQYF. DNA for the CDR3: TGTGCCAGCAGCCCCCTCGGAGCCTACGAGCAGTACTTC. Variable domain in full (rest from reference TRBV5-8 and TRBJ2-7): EAGVTQSPTHLIKTRGQQATLRCSPISGHTSVYWYQQALGLGLQFLLWYDEGEERNRGNFPPRFSGRQFPNYSSELNVNALELEDSALYLCASSPLGAYEQYFGPGTRLTVT.

This clonotype was observed many times. The genes are TRBV15 and TRBJ2-4, with 8 bases fitting TRBD1. The CDR3 extends over 17 amino acids. V trimming: 1 base; J trimming: 6 bases; junction bases outside the gene matches: 11. Germline V CDR1 and CDR2: LNHNV, YYDKDF (reference sequence). CDR3 nucleotide sequence: TGTGCCACCAGCAGAGTTCGTAGGACAGGGTACGGAAACATTCAGTACTTC. Translating gives CATSRVRRTGYGNIQYF.

This clonotype occurred many times. CDR3 region: CASSPPSSYEQYF. The CDR3 DNA reads TGTGCCAGCTCACCACCCTCCAGCTACGAGCAGTACTTC. This chain joins TRBV18 and TRBJ2-7; the D is unclear. This CDR3 spans 13 amino acids. Trimming removed 0 bases from V and 3 bases from J, with 6 bases in between. Germline V gives CDR1 KGHSH, CDR2 LQKENI.

With respect to this clonotype: A much more abundant neighbour one base away suggests this may be a read error. The conserved phenylalanine or tryptophan is not found at the CDR3 terminus, so this likely reflects a read error. The V gene is TRBV6-2 or TRBV6-3, the J gene TRBJ1-4, with a possible D match to TRBD1 (6 bases). The CDR3 is 11 amino acids. Trimming shortened V by 11 bases and J by 8 bases, and 12 bases separated the two germline ends. Germline V CDR1 and CDR2: MNHEY, SVGEGT. CDR3 in DNA: TGTGCCGTCCGGGACACCGAAAAACTGTTTCTT. Translation gives CAVRDTEKLFL.

Only a few counts were recorded for this clonotype. The CDR3 nucleotides are TGTGCCAGCAGCCAAGGAACCTGGGTAGGGGCCAACTCCTACAATGAGCAGTTCTTC. Translation gives CASSQGTWVGANSYNEQFF. The chain is built from TRBV14 and TRBJ2-1, with D possibly matching TRBD1 (5 bases). Germline V lookup: CDR1 SGHDN, CDR2 FVKESK. This CDR3 comprises 19 residues. Deletions cut 1 base from V and 0 bases from J, with 19 bases between.

This clonotype was seen ten or more times. The chain employs TRBV20-1 and TRBJ2-3, with 10 bases fitting TRBD2. The length of the CDR3 is 13 residues. CDR1 and CDR2 (germline): DFQATT, SNEGSKA (reference sequence). Trimming took 6 bases from V and 3 from J; bases not matched to a gene: 3. CDR3 sequence: CSAEAGGTDTQYF. The CDR3 DNA reads TGCAGTGCCGAAGCGGGAGGGACAGATACGCAGTATTTT.

In this sample, this clonotype turned up a few times. A read error is possible here, since a much larger clone lies one base away. V usage is TRBV20-1 and J usage is TRBJ2-1, with 10 bases fitting TRBD2. This CDR3 is 14 amino acids long. CDR1 and CDR2 (germline): DFQATT, SNEGSKA (reference sequence). Germline trimming cut 2 bases from V and 9 bases from J; bases unmatched to any gene: 7. CDR3 DNA sequence: TGCAGTGCTAGACGCACTAGCGGGATCACTGAGCAGTTCTTC. This codes for CSARRTSGITEQFF.

To note about this clonotype: Sequence at one end of the junction differs from germline and may be a read error. The chain recombines TRBV6-1 with TRBJ2-1; tentatively, D is TRBD2 (6 bases). Germline V gives CDR1 MNHNS, CDR2 SASEGT. The CDR3 totals 15 residues. In DNA, the CDR3 is TGTGCCAGCAGTGTGGGGACTCAATCCTACAATGAGCAGCTCTTC. Translated: CASSVGTQSYNEQLF.

A remark on this clonotype: One junction end does not reproduce the germline sequence, and a read error may be involved. The rearrangement joins TRBV20-1 to TRBJ1-1, with D hard to call. The CDR3 has 11 amino acids. CDR1 is DFQATT and CDR2 is SNEGSKA in the germline V gene (reference sequence). CDR3 in amino acids: CSARASAEASF. The CDR3 DNA is TGCAGTGCTAGAGCCTCTGCTGAAGCTTCCTTT.

The chain recombines TRBV7-9 with TRBJ1-3; no definite D call. Germline V gene sequence: CDR1 SEHNR, CDR2 FQNEAQ (reference sequence). V was cut by 8 bases and J by 0 bases, with 20 bases left in between. The CDR3 loop spans 17 amino acids. CDR3 protein: CASSPRPGTSSGNTIYF. CDR3 sequence (DNA): TGTGCCAGCTCACCGCGGCCGGGTACATCCTCTGGAAACACCATATATTTT.

This clonotype was found many times. The chain joins TRBV11-2 to TRBJ1-2; D is uncertain. The V end was cut by 5 bases, the J end by 1 base, with 5 bases between. This CDR3 is built from 12 residues. Germline CDR1 and CDR2: SGHAT and FQNNGV. The CDR3 bases are TGTGCCAGCAGCCCCAGTAACTATGGCTACACCTTC. Translation: CASSPSNYGYTF. Full variable domain (missing parts from reference TRBV11-2 and TRBJ1-2): EAGVAQSPRYKIIEKRQSVAFWCNPISGHATLYWYQQILGQGPKLLIQFQNNGVVDDSQLPKDRFSAERLKGVDSTLKIQPAKLEDSAVYLCASSPSNYGYTFGSGTRLTVV.

Here the CDR3 reads CSAGDRGNYGYTF. CDR3 nucleotides: TGCAGTGCTGGGGACAGGGGGAACTATGGCTACACCTTC. The chain links TRBV20-1 to TRBJ1-2; 11 bases map to TRBD1. This CDR3 has 13 amino acids. J was trimmed by 2 bases and V by 5 bases; bases with no gene match: 1. CDR1 is DFQATT and CDR2 is SNEGSKA in the germline V gene (reference sequence).

This clonotype was recorded at least ten times. The J gene is TRBJ1-5, the V gene TRBV12-3 or TRBV12-4; D is possibly TRBD1 (6 bases). The CDR3 is 15 residues long. V was clipped by 6 bases and J by 6 bases, with 18 bases between them. CDR3 protein: CASSPPLGATQPQHF. The CDR3, as DNA: TGTGCCAGCAGCCCCCCTCTGGGGGCGACTCAGCCCCAGCATTTT.

CDR3 bases: TGCAGTGCTAGAGGCCAGGGCAATCAGCCCCAGCATTTT. Encoded protein: CSARGQGNQPQHF. The chain links TRBV20-1 to TRBJ1-5; D unresolved. Trimming took 1 base from V and 2 from J, leaving 6 bases between them. CDR3 length equals 13 residues. Per germline, CDR1 DFQATT and CDR2 SNEGSKA (reference sequence).

The chain couples TRBV5-5 to TRBJ2-1, with no clear D. V was clipped by 3 bases and J by 0 bases, with 16 bases between them. The CDR3 contains 17 residues. Germline CDR1 SGHKS, CDR2 YYEKEE (reference sequence). CDR3 in DNA: TGTGCCAGCAGCTATCCTAAGGCACCGAGCTCCTACAATGAGCAGTTCTTC. This gives the protein CASSYPKAPSSYNEQFF.

This clonotype was seen at least ten times. The chain combines TRBV20-1 with TRBJ1-6; 7 nucleotides agree with TRBD1. The J segment lost 14 bases and the V segment lost 2 bases, leaving 6 bases of the junction unmatched. The CDR3 length is 12 residues. CDR1 and CDR2 from the germline V gene are DFQATT and SNEGSKA (reference sequence). The CDR3 DNA reads as TGCAGTGCTAGACCTACAGGGGAGTCCCTCCACTTT. The encoded protein is CSARPTGESLHF.

The chain has TRBV5-6 and TRBJ2-5; 9 bases are a match to TRBD2. The germline gives CDR1 SGHDT, CDR2 YYEEEE. Trimming removed 4 bases from V and 7 bases from J; junction bases left unmatched: 14. This CDR3 is 16 amino acids long. CDR3 coding DNA: TGTGCCAGCAGCCGGGGGACTAGCTACGGCGTGGGGACCCAGTACTTC. The encoded protein is CASSRGTSYGVGTQYF.

This chain connects TRBV27 to TRBJ2-7; the D is unclear. Germline V gene lookup returns CDR1 MNHEY and CDR2 SMNVEV (reference sequence). This CDR3 has 14 amino acids. The V and J ends lost 0 bases and 3 bases respectively, with 9 bases between them. The CDR3 nucleotides read TGTGCCAGCAGTTTATCCAGCGATCACTACGAGCAGTACTTC. Protein product: CASSLSSDHYEQYF.

The rearrangement links TRBV20-1 to TRBJ2-3; 9 nucleotides align to TRBD2. Trimming at V came to 3 bases and at J to 11 bases, leaving 12 bases not matched to a gene. Germline loops: CDR1 DFQATT, CDR2 SNEGSKA (reference sequence). The CDR3 totals 14 residues. CDR3 residues: CSARTSGDYNEQYF. CDR3 nucleotide sequence: TGCAGTGCTAGGACTAGCGGAGACTACAATGAGCAGTATTTT.

This clonotype showed up just a few times. A clone one base away is much larger, so this may be a read error. CDR3 region: CASSHSVDQPQHF. The CDR3 nucleotides read TGTGCCAGCAGTCACTCGGTGGATCAGCCCCAGCATTTT. The V call is TRBV6-6, the J call TRBJ1-5; D is unclear. Germline V gives CDR1 MNHNY, CDR2 SVGAGI (reference sequence). The CDR3 contains 13 residues.

Regarding this clonotype: Since a much larger clone is just one base distant, this may be a read error. The CDR3 loop is CASSELDRVYGNYTF. CDR3 bases: TGTGCCAGCAGTGAACTTGACAGGGTCTATGGTAACTACACCTTC. The V gene is TRBV6-5, the J gene TRBJ1-2; TRBD1 matches 7 bases. Losses at the gene ends were 5 bases for V and 10 bases for J; bases not matched to a gene: 16. Per germline, CDR1 MNHEY and CDR2 SVGAGI. This CDR3 comprises 15 residues.

This clonotype has a count of ten or more. In nucleotides, the CDR3 is TGTGCCAGCAGCCAAGCGAGCGGGAGCTCCTACAATGAGCAGTTCTTC. It translates to CASSQASGSSYNEQFF. V is TRBV4-2 and J is TRBJ2-1, with 8 bases matching TRBD2. This CDR3 contains 16 residues. Germline V gene sequence: CDR1 LGHNA, CDR2 YNFKEQ. V lost 1 base and J lost 0; bases outside the gene matches: 2.

In its sample, this clonotype was seen a few times. Likely a read error: the CDR3 ends without its conserved phenylalanine or tryptophan. The CDR3 coding sequence is TGTGCCAGCAGCGCGAGAGTAGGGGGGTACGAGCAGTACCTC. Its translation: CASSARVGGYEQYL. This chain connects TRBV9 to TRBJ2-7, with D perhaps assigned TRBD1 or TRBD2 (6 bases each). Germline V gene data show CDR1 as SGDLS and CDR2 as YYNGEE. Trimming pared 3 bases from V and 4 bases from J, leaving 14 bases between. The length of the CDR3 is 14 residues.

This clonotype was recorded at least ten times. The rearrangement joins TRBV24-1 to TRBJ2-2, with D possibly matching TRBD2 (5 bases). Trimming took 0 bases from V and 5 from J, leaving 15 bases between them. Germline CDR1 KGHDR, CDR2 SFDVKD. This CDR3 region has 17 residues. The CDR3 protein is CATSDLRASQGTGELFF. The CDR3 DNA reads as TGTGCCACCAGTGATTTGCGTGCTAGCCAAGGGACCGGGGAGCTGTTTTTT.